This TCR beta chain was obtained from a study of cytomegalovirus exposure and HLA in healthy donors. V shed 0 bases, J shed 0 bases, and the junction held 3 bases outside the gene matches. The CDR3 sequence is 16 residues long. Germline-derived CDR1 and CDR2 are MNHNS and SASEGT. The PCR contained 60 Vbeta and 13 Jbeta primers. TCRdb keeps only in-frame clones here, not all; method: immunoSEQ multiplex PCR. The table includes over 200,000 clones, about 72% detected once. Sequencing was done on a sample of PBMCs. This TCR derives from a male donor in good health and CMV-seronegative. The gene calls are TRBV6-1 and TRBJ2-3; 7 bases are a match to TRBD2. DNA of the CDR3: TGTGCCAGCAGTGAAGCGGGGAGGGGTAGCACAGATACGCAGTATTTT. This gives the protein CASSEAGRGSTDTQYF.